This TCR beta chain emerged from a study of early T cells in non-severe SARS-CoV-2 infection. General study points: A preference for anti-spike CD8 responses marked VDJdb matching, which missed private and CD4 specificities.

Individually, cDNA molecules had unique molecular identifiers attached to them. One entry per CDR3 protein, called by TCRdb with MiXCR from the 5' RACE reads. The repertoire has 61,000 or so distinct CDR3 sequences, about 11% of them found once; the top ten carry approximately 1.1%. As regards this clonotype: Its antigen is undetermined.

Here the sequenced sample was whole blood, taken at baseline. The TCR was taken from an adult who was a healthcare worker with PCR-confirmed SARS-CoV-2 infection or an uninfected control (not recorded which). The donor label of this sample is uncertain.

CDR3 nucleotides: TGCGCCAGCAGCTTGGTCCGCCTAGCGGGCACAGATACGCAGTATTTT. This gives the protein CASSLVRLAGTDTQYF. The chain has TRBV5-1 and TRBJ2-3; 7 bases match TRBD2. After removal of 0 bases from V and 1 base from J, the junction contained 5 bases not matched to a gene. Germline CDR1 SGHRS, CDR2 YFSETQ. CDR3 length: 16 amino acids.